This record concerns one T cell receptor beta chain sequence. This sample was taken from a study of OX40 agonist ivuxolimab in advanced cancers. TCRdb keeps only in-frame clones here, not all; method: immunoSEQ multiplex PCR. Of about 64,000 clones in the sample, roughly 90% were seen once. CDR1 SQVTM and CDR2 ANQGSEA come from the germline V gene. The CDR3 loop spans 13 amino acids. With 6 bases clipped from V and 3 bases from J, the junction kept 5 bases outside the gene matches. The material sequenced was CD4+ or CD8+ T cells sorted from blood, taken in a trial of the OX40 agonist ivuxolimab. This rearrangement joins TRBV29-1 to TRBJ2-7; TRBD2 matches at 10 bases. The sequence derives from an adult with an advanced solid tumor such as melanoma, head and neck, liver or kidney cancer. CDR3 DNA sequence: TGCAGCGTGGCTCCTAGCGGGAGCTACGAGCAGTACTTC. As protein: CSVAPSGSYEQYF.